This T cell receptor beta chain came from a study of cytomegalovirus exposure and HLA in healthy donors. The study, taken as a whole, reports: In vitro, three CMV-associated chains proved specific for CMV antigens. Altogether, 160 or so TCR beta chains were recorded as cytomegalovirus-associated. Most observed TCR sequences were rare, whereas some public TCRs were detected in many donors.

60 Vbeta and 13 Jbeta primers were used in PCR. Clones were sequenced by immunoSEQ multiplex PCR, and TCRdb holds only the in-frame ones, with some missing. The table includes a few hundred thousand clones, 75% to 85% detected once. Germline CDR1 is MNHNS and CDR2 is SASEGT. Trimming cost V 7 bases and J 1 base, with 4 bases left between them. The CDR3 is 11 residues long. With respect to this clone: Its antigen is unidentified.

This TCR came from a girl aged 2 to 10 in good health and CMV-seronegative. The gene calls are TRBV6-1 and TRBJ1-1; no definite D call. Sequencing was performed on PBMCs. The CDR3 nucleotides are TGTGCCAGCACCCGGAACACTGAAGCTTTCTTT. This sequence encodes CASTRNTEAFF.